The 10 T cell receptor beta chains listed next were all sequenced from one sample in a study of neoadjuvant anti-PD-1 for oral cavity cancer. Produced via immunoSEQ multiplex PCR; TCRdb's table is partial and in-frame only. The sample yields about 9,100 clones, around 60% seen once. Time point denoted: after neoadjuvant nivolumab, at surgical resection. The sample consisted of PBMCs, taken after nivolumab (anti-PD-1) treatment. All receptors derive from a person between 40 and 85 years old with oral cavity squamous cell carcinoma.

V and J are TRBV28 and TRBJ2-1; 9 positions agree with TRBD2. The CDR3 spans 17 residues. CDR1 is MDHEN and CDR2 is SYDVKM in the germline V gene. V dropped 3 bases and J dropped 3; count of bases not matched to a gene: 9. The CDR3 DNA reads TGTGCCAGCAGTTTTGATTTCAGCGGGAGGCTCTACAATGAGCAGTTCTTC. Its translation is CASSFDFSGRLYNEQFF.

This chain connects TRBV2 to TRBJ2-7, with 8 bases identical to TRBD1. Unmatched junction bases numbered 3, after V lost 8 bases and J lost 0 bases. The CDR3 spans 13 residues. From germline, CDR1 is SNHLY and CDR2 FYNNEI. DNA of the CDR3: TGTGCCAGCGGAGGACAGGGCTCCTACGAGCAGTACTTC. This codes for CASGGQGSYEQYF.

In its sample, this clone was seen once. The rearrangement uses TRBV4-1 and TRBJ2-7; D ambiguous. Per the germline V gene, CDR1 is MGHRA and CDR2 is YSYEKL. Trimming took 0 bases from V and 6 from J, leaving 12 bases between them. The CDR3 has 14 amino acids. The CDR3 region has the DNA TGCGCCAGCAGCCAAGATAGTGGACCGGGCGAGCAGTACTTC. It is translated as CASSQDSGPGEQYF.

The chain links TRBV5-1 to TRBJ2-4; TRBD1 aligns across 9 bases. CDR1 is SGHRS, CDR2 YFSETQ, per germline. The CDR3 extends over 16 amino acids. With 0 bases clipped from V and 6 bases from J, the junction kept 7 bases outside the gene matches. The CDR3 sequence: CASSLEGQGIRNIQYF. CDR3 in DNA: TGCGCCAGCAGCTTGGAGGGACAGGGAATACGAAACATTCAGTACTTC.

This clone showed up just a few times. The CDR3 loop reads CASGFGQGAGGYTF. In nucleotides, the CDR3 is TGCGCCAGCGGCTTTGGACAGGGGGCAGGGGGCTACACCTTC. The rearrangement joins TRBV10-2 to TRBJ1-2, with 11 bases fitting TRBD1. The CDR3 runs to 14 residues. Germline CDR1 and CDR2: WSHSY and SAAADI. V trimming: 8 bases; J trimming: 8 bases; junction bases outside the gene matches: 10.

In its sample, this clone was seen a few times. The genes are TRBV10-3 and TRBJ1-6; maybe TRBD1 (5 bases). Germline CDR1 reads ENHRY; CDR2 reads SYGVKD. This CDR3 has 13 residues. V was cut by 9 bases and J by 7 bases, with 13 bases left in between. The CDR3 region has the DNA TGTGCCATAAGAGGGGAGCTGAATTCACCCCTCCACTTT. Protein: CAIRGELNSPLHF.

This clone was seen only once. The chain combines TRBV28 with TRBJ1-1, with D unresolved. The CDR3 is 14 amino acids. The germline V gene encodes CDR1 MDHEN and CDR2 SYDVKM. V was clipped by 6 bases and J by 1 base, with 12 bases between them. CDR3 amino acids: CASSLVQRNTEAFF. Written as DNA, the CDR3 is TGTGCCAGCAGCTTAGTTCAACGGAACACTGAAGCTTTCTTT.

CDR3 loop: CASGSTEYNSPLHF. The CDR3 nucleotides are TGTGCCAGCGGCTCGACGGAATATAATTCACCCCTCCACTTT. The V call is TRBV2, the J call TRBJ1-6; D remains ambiguous. Trimming left V 8 bases short and J 4 bases short, with 12 bases between. The CDR3 totals 14 residues. Per the germline V gene, CDR1 is SNHLY and CDR2 is FYNNEI.

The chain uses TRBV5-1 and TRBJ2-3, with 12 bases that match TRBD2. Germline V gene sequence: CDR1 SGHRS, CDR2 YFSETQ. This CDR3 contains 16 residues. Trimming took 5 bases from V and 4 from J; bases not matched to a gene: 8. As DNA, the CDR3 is TGCGCCAGCAGGCACACTAGCGGGAGGAGTCCAGATACGCAGTATTTT. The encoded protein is CASRHTSGRSPDTQYF.

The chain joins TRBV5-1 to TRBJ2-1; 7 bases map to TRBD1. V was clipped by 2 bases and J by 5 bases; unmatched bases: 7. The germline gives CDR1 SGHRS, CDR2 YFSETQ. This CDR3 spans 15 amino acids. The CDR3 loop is CASSFSRDSDNEQFF. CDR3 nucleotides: TGCGCCAGCAGCTTCAGCCGGGACAGTGACAATGAGCAGTTCTTC.